The 17 T cell receptor beta chains below all came from one sample that was sequenced in a study of T cells in Graves' hyperthyroidism and ophthalmopathy. Amplified regions were TCR beta CDR3 sequences from RNA transcripts. TCR CDR3 underwent first-round RT-PCR with the HTBI primer set. TCRdb re-derived calls from the multiplex PCR reads in MiXCR, one entry per CDR3 protein. This table holds hundreds of thousands of distinct CDR3 sequences, nearly 45% found once. Sequencing was carried out using peripheral blood or thyroid tissue (not recorded which). These receptor sequences come from an adult man with Graves' disease, either hyperthyroidism or ophthalmopathy (not recorded which).

In its sample, this clonotype was seen a few times. The chain joins TRBV5-6 to TRBJ1-2, with 8 bases fitting TRBD1. With 7 bases clipped from V and 3 bases from J, the junction kept 8 bases outside the gene matches. Germline CDR1 is SGHDT and CDR2 is YYEEEE. This CDR3 has 14 residues. In DNA, the CDR3 is TGTGCCAGCGGAGAGACAGGGGCCCACTATGGCTACACCTTC. Amino acid sequence: CASGETGAHYGYTF.

This sequence joins TRBV7-6 and TRBJ1-2; 9 nucleotides line up with TRBD1. J lost 0 bases, V lost 5 bases, and 7 bases had no gene match. This CDR3 contains 16 residues. Germline CDR1 is SGHVS and CDR2 is FNYEAQ. The DNA for the CDR3 is TGTGCCAGCAGCCCGACAGGGGGAGCTCCTAACTATGGCTACACCTTC. Translation gives CASSPTGGAPNYGYTF. The whole variable domain, filled in from reference TRBV7-6 and TRBJ1-2, reads GAGVSQSPRYKVTKRGQDVALRCDPISGHVSLYWYRQALGQGPEFLTYFNYEAQQDKSGLPNDRFSAERPEGSISTLTIQRTEQRDSAMYRCASSPTGGAPNYGYTFGSGTRLTVV.

The genes are TRBV24-1 and TRBJ2-5; 8 bases map to TRBD1. The CDR3 consists of 14 residues. The germline gives CDR1 KGHDR, CDR2 SFDVKD. With 2 bases clipped from V and 5 bases from J, the junction kept 3 bases outside the gene matches. The CDR3 coding sequence is TGTGCCACCAGTGATTCGGACAGGGTTGAGACCCAGTACTTC. This encodes CATSDSDRVETQYF.

The rearrangement uses TRBV9 and TRBJ2-6; the match to TRBD1 covers 8 bases. Trimming at V came to 4 bases and at J to 0 bases, leaving 9 bases not matched to a gene. The germline V gene has CDR1 SGDLS and CDR2 YYNGEE. CDR3 size: 18 residues. CDR3 DNA: TGTGCCAGCAGCCCTCGACAGGGGAGGACCTCTGGGGCCAACGTCCTGACTTTC. Translating it yields CASSPRQGRTSGANVLTF. Full variable domain (rest looked up from reference TRBV9 and TRBJ2-6): DSGVTQTPKHLITATGQRVTLRCSPRSGDLSVYWYQQSLDQGLQFLIQYYNGEERAKGNILERFSAQQFPDLHSELNLSSLELGDSALYFCASSPRQGRTSGANVLTFGAGSRLTVL.

V and J are TRBV12-3 or TRBV12-4 and TRBJ1-6; the match to TRBD1 covers 9 bases. The V gene end was trimmed by 1 base and the J gene end by 10 bases; junction bases not matched to a gene: 5. The CDR3 totals 15 residues. DNA for the CDR3: TGTGCCAGCAGTTTAGGGGACAGGGAGGTATCACCCCTCCACTTT. Protein: CASSLGDREVSPLHF.

This clonotype was seen many times. V and J are TRBV12-3 or TRBV12-4 and TRBJ1-2; a possible D gene is TRBD1 (6 bases). Trimming pared 5 bases from V and 0 bases from J, leaving 22 bases between. CDR3 size: 18 residues. CDR3 residues: CASSATIPGQPSNYGYTF. DNA for the CDR3: TGTGCCAGCAGTGCCACAATCCCGGGACAACCCTCTAACTATGGCTACACCTTC.

J is TRBJ2-7 and V is TRBV7-2; D remains unclear. Trimming cost V 8 bases and J 3 bases, with 17 bases left between them. This CDR3 is 14 amino acids long. Germline CDR1 SGHTA, CDR2 FQGNSA. CDR3 loop: CASFKTSAFYEQYF. In nucleotides, the CDR3 is TGTGCCAGCTTCAAAACGAGTGCCTTCTACGAGCAGTACTTC.

The chain links TRBV19 to TRBJ1-1, with D uncertain. Trimming pared 7 bases from V and 2 bases from J, leaving 14 bases between. Germline loops: CDR1 LNHDA, CDR2 SQIVND (reference sequence). The CDR3 sequence is 14 residues long. CDR3 sequence: CASTTRRRNTEAFF. Written as DNA, the CDR3 is TGTGCCAGTACGACGAGGCGAAGAAACACTGAAGCTTTCTTT.

This clonotype was seen a handful of times. One end of the junction varies from germline; a read error may be responsible. The V call is TRBV10-3, the J call TRBJ1-5; D is unclear. Per the germline V gene, CDR1 is ENHRY and CDR2 is SYGVKD. The CDR3 sequence is 13 residues long. Here the CDR3 reads CASSEGNNQPQHF. Written as DNA, the CDR3 is TGTGCCAGCAGTGAGGGTAACAATCAGCCCCAGCATTTT.

This clonotype was counted many times. The V call is TRBV24-1, the J call TRBJ1-2; unclear D gene. The CDR3 runs 11 residues. V shed 3 bases and J shed 8 bases, with 6 bases lying between them. Germline loops: CDR1 KGHDR, CDR2 SFDVKD. The CDR3 sequence is CATSDPGGYTF. The DNA for the CDR3 is TGTGCCACCAGTGATCCAGGCGGCTACACCTTC.

In the case of this clonotype: This likely comes from a read error, as the CDR3 has no conserved phenylalanine or tryptophan at its end. This chain connects TRBV20-1 to TRBJ2-7; no definite D call. Trimming removed 3 bases at V and 4 bases at J, with 10 bases between. This CDR3 is 12 amino acids long. Germline values: CDR1 DFQATT, CDR2 SNEGSKA (reference sequence). This chain's CDR3 is CSASGDFYEQYL. CDR3 coding DNA: TGCAGTGCTAGTGGGGATTTTTACGAGCAGTACCTC.

This clonotype was detected ten times or more. V and J are TRBV7-9 and TRBJ1-2; D is undetermined. V gave up 1 base and J gave up 0 bases, with 9 bases separating them. CDR3 length equals 15 residues. Germline assignment: CDR1 SEHNR and CDR2 FQNEAQ (reference sequence). The CDR3 sequence: CASSLGRRTNYGYTF. The DNA for the CDR3 is TGTGCCAGCAGCTTAGGGCGCAGAACTAACTATGGCTACACCTTC.

The rearrangement joins TRBV15 to TRBJ1-5; D possibly corresponds to TRBD1 (6 bases). Trimming cost V 0 bases and J 2 bases, with 11 bases left between them. CDR1 is LNHNV and CDR2 is YYDKDF in the germline V gene (reference sequence). CDR3 length: 16 amino acids. CDR3 in DNA: TGTGCCACCAGCAGAGATCGGGGGGGCGGCAATCAGCCCCAGCATTTT. This codes for CATSRDRGGGNQPQHF.

The rearrangement joins TRBV25-1 to TRBJ1-1; 7 nucleotides match TRBD1. Germline loops: CDR1 MGHDK, CDR2 SYGVNS. This CDR3 is 13 amino acids long. The ends lost 8 bases at V and 8 bases at J; junction bases unmatched: 11. The CDR3 bases are TGTGCCAGCGCTATCGACAGGGCAGAGGAAGCTTTCTTT. Translation gives CASAIDRAEEAFF.

This sequence joins TRBV20-1 and TRBJ2-7, with 13 bases fitting TRBD2. Germline loops: CDR1 DFQATT, CDR2 SNEGSKA (reference sequence). The CDR3 has 14 amino acids. The V gene end was trimmed by 6 bases and the J gene end by 7 bases; junction bases not matched to a gene: 9. CDR3 sequence: CSALTSGRAGEQYF. DNA of the CDR3: TGCAGTGCCCTCACTAGCGGGAGGGCGGGGGAGCAGTACTTC.

This chain links TRBV2 with TRBJ1-2; 7 bases map to TRBD1. The length of the CDR3 is 14 residues. Germline V gives CDR1 SNHLY, CDR2 FYNNEI. The junction had 6 bases not matched to a gene; V was cut back by 6 bases and J by 2 bases. As DNA, the CDR3 is TGTGCCAGCAGGCGGACAGGTCAGAACTATGGCTACACCTTC. It is translated as CASRRTGQNYGYTF.

V and J are TRBV2 and TRBJ1-5; D uncertain. Germline loops: CDR1 SNHLY, CDR2 FYNNEI. The V end was cut by 6 bases, the J end by 14 bases, with 20 bases between. The CDR3 contains 13 residues. CDR3 protein: CASSPDGEVAEHF. The CDR3 DNA reads as TGTGCCAGCAGCCCTGACGGGGAGGTTGCGGAGCATTTT.